This T cell receptor beta chain is drawn from a study of CXCR3-negative and CXCR3-positive naive CD8 T cells. Background on the study: There were around 140 million TRB reads altogether, and each library had about 1.5 +/- 0.3 million of them.

Through 5' RACE with UMI labels, the TRB cDNA libraries were prepared. TCRdb re-called the 5' RACE reads and catalogs CDR3 proteins one per entry, DNA excluded. Listed are tens of thousands of distinct CDR3 sequences; 10% to 13% falls within the top ten. The CDR3 sequence is 16 residues long. The germline V gene has CDR1 SGHRS and CDR2 YFSETQ. Study findings and constraints: The naive subsets expressed comparable surface CD5, and the authors inferred TCR strength from TRB CDR3 properties. Whereas memory cells differed, naive CXCR3-negative and CXCR3-positive cells shared similar TRBV-TRBJ usage. Diversity was high in both naive subsets and much lower in memory cells.

Notes on this clonotype: Its antigen is still unknown.

The source is a human donor in good health. Some clones in this sample may be carry-over from other donors' samples. Sequencing was carried out using memory CD8+ T cells from blood. The V call is TRBV5-1, the J call TRBJ2-1; TCRdb names TRBD2, which stays unverified in the absence of DNA. The CDR3: CASSFRPPDGYNEQFF.